This T cell receptor beta chain came from a study of cytomegalovirus exposure and HLA in healthy donors. Overall study results and limits: In a later analysis, HLA-associated beta chains showed higher expansion and lower generation probabilities than comparable chains. The authors enumerated under 200 TCR beta chains as linked to cytomegalovirus. Several top significant clusters appeared, in a later analysis, to be linked to common viral pathogens.

Among the donors, all were healthy bone marrow donors. In the case of this clone: Its antigen remains unknown.

With 6 bases removed from V and 8 bases from J, the gap between germline ends came to 13 bases. This CDR3 spans 12 amino acids. Germline CDR1 is MRHNA and CDR2 is SNTAGT. The PCR made use of 60 Vbeta and 13 Jbeta primers. Repertoires were generated with immunoSEQ multiplex PCR, while TCRdb's copy carries only in-frame clones and drops some. The table shows over 150,000 clones, with approximately 79% occurring only once. This clonotype originated in a man aged 60 to 75 in good health and CMV-seronegative. The sequenced sample consisted of PBMCs. V gene TRBV6-4 combines with J gene TRBJ1-1; D is uncertain. CDR3 sequence reads: CASSGVGGEAFF. The CDR3 DNA reads TGTGCCAGCAGCGGGGTGGGTGGGGAAGCTTTCTTT.